The 9 T cell receptor beta chains reported below all come from one sample, sequenced in a study of PD-1 blockade in classical Hodgkin lymphoma. The table came from immunoSEQ multiplex PCR; TCRdb's copy has only in-frame clones and leaves some out. This sample yields approximately 70,000 clones, of which roughly 93% are seen a single time; 2.6% belongs to the top ten. Documented time point: newly diagnosed, previously untreated cHL patient sample. The sequenced sample consisted of peripheral blood mononuclear cells (PBMCs). The receptors stem from a human donor with classical Hodgkin lymphoma.

This chain joins TRBV29-1 and TRBJ2-1; the D is unclear. V was shortened by 4 bases and J by 0 bases, with 10 bases between the two germline ends. CDR1 and CDR2 from the germline V gene are SQVTM and ANQGSEA. This CDR3 region has 14 residues. This CDR3 is CSVVAVSSYNEQFF. The CDR3 DNA reads TGCAGCGTTGTGGCGGTAAGCTCCTACAATGAGCAGTTCTTC.

As concerns this clone: The sample carries other DNA sequences with the same CDR3. V gene TRBV19 combines with J gene TRBJ2-3; D ambiguous. The ends were cut back, 6 bases at V and 2 bases at J, with 3 bases in the middle. The CDR3 runs 11 residues. CDR1 is LNHDA, CDR2 SQIVND, per germline (reference sequence). The CDR3 sequence: CASSVTDTQYF. The CDR3 DNA reads as TGTGCCAGTAGCGTCACAGATACGCAGTATTTT. Combining the CDR3 with reference TRBV19 and TRBJ2-3 gives the whole variable domain DGGITQSPKYLFRKEGQNVTLSCEQNLNHDAMYWYRQDPGQGLRLIYYSQIVNDFQKGDIAEGYSVSREKKESFPLTVTSAQKNPTAFYLCASSVTDTQYFGPGTRLTVL.

The rearrangement joins TRBV27 to TRBJ1-5; a weak D match, TRBD1 (5 bases). The CDR3 totals 13 residues. V lost 6 bases, J lost 2 bases, and 8 bases lay in between. Germline assignment: CDR1 MNHEY and CDR2 SMNVEV (reference sequence). The CDR3 sequence: CASSRGGNQPQHF. The CDR3 DNA sequence: TGTGCCAGCAGCCGAGGGGGCAATCAGCCCCAGCATTTT.

The rearrangement uses TRBV4-1 and TRBJ1-5; D gene uncertain. Per germline, CDR1 MGHRA and CDR2 YSYEKL. Between the trimmed V and J ends, which lost 1 base and 5 bases, there was a span of 6 bases. The CDR3 extends over 13 amino acids. The CDR3 DNA is TGCGCCAGCAGCCAAGGTGGTTATCAGCCCCAGCATTTT. Protein sequence: CASSQGGYQPQHF.

This sequence joins TRBV18 and TRBJ1-1; D gene ambiguous. CDR3 size: 14 residues. V was pared by 2 bases and J by 2 bases, with 9 bases between. Germline assignment: CDR1 KGHSH and CDR2 LQKENI. The CDR3 loop reads CASSPDLTNTEAFF. The CDR3 DNA is TGTGCCAGCTCACCAGATTTAACTAACACTGAAGCTTTCTTT.

V gene TRBV7-9 combines with J gene TRBJ1-1; D unclear. Germline V gives CDR1 SEHNR, CDR2 FQNEAQ (reference sequence). The CDR3 is 13 amino acids. Trimming cost V 2 bases and J 4 bases, with 8 bases left between them. The CDR3 nucleotides are TGTGCCAGCAGCTTATCCGGGTTCACTGAAGCTTTCTTT. It codes for CASSLSGFTEAFF.

V usage is TRBV6-6 and J usage is TRBJ1-5, with D hard to call. The CDR3 runs 14 residues. Trimming cost V 3 bases and J 3 bases, with 9 bases left between them. The V gene's germline CDR1 is MNHNY and CDR2 SVGAGI (reference sequence). The CDR3 region is CASSYRRDNQPQHF. CDR3 nucleotide sequence: TGTGCCAGCAGTTATCGGAGGGACAATCAGCCCCAGCATTTT.

This rearrangement joins TRBV27 to TRBJ2-1, with 7 nucleotides matching TRBD2. Unmatched junction bases numbered 7, after V lost 8 bases and J lost 3 bases. This CDR3 is built from 14 residues. Germline V gene data show CDR1 as MNHEY and CDR2 as SMNVEV (reference sequence). CDR3 residues: CASGSSGLYNEQFF. In DNA form, the CDR3 reads TGTGCCAGCGGGTCTAGCGGCCTCTACAATGAGCAGTTCTTC.

The chain recombines TRBV15 with TRBJ2-3, with 10 positions matching TRBD1. Germline values: CDR1 LNHNV, CDR2 YYDKDF (reference sequence). The V and J ends lost 3 bases and 4 bases, in that order; junction bases with no gene match: 7. CDR3 length: 16 residues. DNA for the CDR3: TGTGCCACCAGCAGGCCGGGACAGGGGCCCCCAGATACGCAGTATTTT. As protein: CATSRPGQGPPDTQYF.